This T cell receptor (beta chain) emerged from a study of shared clonotypes between healthy human individuals. Study as a whole: Donor ages ranged 18 to 49 years: a couple of women, a few men. Study findings and constraints: For naive CD4 cells, around 5% of clonotypes were shared across a handful of donors. Generally, naive subsets (rather than memory subsets) showed larger estimated richness.

Regarding this clone: Its specificity is unknown.

Clones were sequenced by immunoSEQ multiplex PCR, and TCRdb holds only the in-frame ones, with some missing. The data hold approximately 740,000 clones, with roughly 70% observed a single time. Germline V lookup: CDR1 SGHAT, CDR2 FQNNGV. V was cut by 0 bases and J by 4 bases, with 12 bases left in between. The CDR3 has 16 amino acids. The source of this sequence is a woman in her 30s in good health. J is TRBJ2-2 and V is TRBV11-2, with unresolved D. The sequencing input was memory CD4+ T cells sorted from blood. Subset denoted: CD45RA-negative fraction. CDR3 protein: CASSLEVVAVTGELFF. CDR3 coding DNA: TGTGCCAGCAGCTTAGAGGTGGTAGCAGTCACCGGGGAGCTGTTTTTT.